The 26 T cell receptor beta chains reported below all come from one sample, sequenced in a study of memory CD4+ T cells and cytomegalovirus serostatus. Repertoires were generated with immunoSEQ multiplex PCR, while TCRdb's copy carries only in-frame clones and drops some. The repertoire holds some 60,000 clones, with approximately 78% as singletons. Single viable CD3+CD4+CD8-CD45RO+ cells were sorted as the memory CD4+ T cells. Source material: memory CD4+ T cells from blood. These receptors all come from an adult in good health and CMV-seronegative.

The CDR3, as DNA: TGTGCCAGCAGTGCCCCGGGACAGGGAGCGGGTGAAGCTTTCTTT. This encodes CASSAPGQGAGEAFF. The rearrangement uses TRBV5-6 and TRBJ1-1; 9 bases agree with TRBD1. The length of the CDR3 is 15 residues. J gave up 7 bases and V 5 bases, and 12 bases lay outside the gene matches. CDR1 is SGHDT and CDR2 is YYEEEE in the germline V gene.

V and J are TRBV6-1 and TRBJ2-3; D is ambiguous. Per the germline V gene, CDR1 is MNHNS and CDR2 is SASEGT. CDR3 size: 14 residues. V was pared by 1 base and J by 1 base, with 6 bases between. CDR3 coding DNA: TGTGCCAGCAGTGAAGGCTGGCGCACAGATACGCAGTATTTT. This sequence encodes CASSEGWRTDTQYF.

CDR3 amino acids: CASSLGENYEQYF. CDR3 sequence (DNA): TGCGCCAGCAGCTTGGGTGAAAACTACGAGCAGTACTTC. This rearrangement joins TRBV5-1 to TRBJ2-7; D gene uncertain. The CDR3 is made up of 13 amino acids. CDR1 and CDR2 from the germline V gene are SGHRS and YFSETQ. Trimming pared 0 bases from V and 3 bases from J, leaving 7 bases between.

The chain has TRBV5-1 and TRBJ2-3; D is ambiguous. The CDR3 runs 18 residues. Trimming took off 0 bases at V and 3 bases at J, with 20 bases between the two ends. Germline CDR1 and CDR2: SGHRS and YFSETQ. CDR3 protein: CASSLGVVWAQRTDTQYF. As DNA, the CDR3 is TGCGCCAGCAGCTTGGGAGTTGTTTGGGCCCAGAGGACAGATACGCAGTATTTT.

This chain links TRBV6-5 with TRBJ1-1, with D possibly TRBD1 on 5 matching bases. Germline V CDR1 and CDR2: MNHEY, SVGAGI. This CDR3 region has 15 residues. V lost 5 bases and J lost 1, with 14 bases in between. CDR3 coding DNA: TGTGCCAGCAGTCCCCCCTTCGGGGGGAACACTGAAGCTTTCTTT. This gives the protein CASSPPFGGNTEAFF.

Concerning this clone itself: This may stem from a read error, because a much larger clone lies one nucleotide away. The V and J genes are TRBV10-3 and TRBJ2-5; 7 nucleotides align to TRBD1. The DNA matches TRBJ2-7 better at its end, which makes the J call doubtful. The CDR3 extends over 12 amino acids. From germline, CDR1 is ENHRY and CDR2 SYGVKD. The CDR3 region is CAISGQGYEQYF. The CDR3 coding sequence is TGTGCCATCAGTGGACAGGGCTACGAGCAGTACTTC.

The rearrangement uses TRBV6-5 and TRBJ2-5; 9 bases map to TRBD1. Germline V CDR1 and CDR2: MNHEY, SVGAGI. This CDR3 has 15 amino acids. J was trimmed by 0 bases and V by 6 bases; bases with no gene match: 5. CDR3 sequence: CASRGTGPHQETQYF. In nucleotides, the CDR3 is TGTGCCAGCAGAGGGACAGGGCCTCACCAAGAGACCCAGTACTTC.

The genes are TRBV6-6 and TRBJ2-2; D is uncertain. Deletions cut 7 bases from V and 1 base from J, with 10 bases between. This CDR3 is built from 14 residues. Germline loops: CDR1 MNHNY, CDR2 SVGAGI (reference sequence). For the CDR3, the DNA is TGTGCCAGCAAGTTACGTAGGAACACCGGGGAGCTGTTTTTT. Its translation: CASKLRRNTGELFF.

CDR3 protein: CASSLLGASGRASTDTQYF. DNA for the CDR3: TGCGCCAGCAGTTTACTAGGTGCTAGCGGGAGAGCAAGCACAGATACGCAGTATTTT. The rearrangement joins TRBV5-1 to TRBJ2-3, with TRBD2 matching over 10 bases. CDR1 and CDR2 from the germline V gene are SGHRS and YFSETQ. CDR3 length: 19 amino acids. After removal of 5 bases from V and 0 bases from J, the junction contained 15 bases not matched to a gene. Complete variable domain (other parts from reference TRBV5-1 and TRBJ2-3): KAGVTQTPRYLIKTRGQQVTLSCSPISGHRSVSWYQQTPGQGLQFLFEYFSETQRNKGNFPGRFSGRQFSNSRSEMNVSTLELGDSALYLCASSLLGASGRASTDTQYFGPGTRLTVL.

The chain combines TRBV6-5 with TRBJ2-3; the match to TRBD2 covers 8 bases. Germline assignment: CDR1 MNHEY and CDR2 SVGAGI. The CDR3 has 14 residues. With 1 base clipped from V and 5 bases from J, the junction kept 2 bases outside the gene matches. CDR3 in amino acids: CASSYFGRVDTQYF. In DNA, the CDR3 is TGTGCCAGCAGTTACTTCGGGAGGGTAGATACGCAGTATTTT.

This chain links TRBV4-1 with TRBJ2-4; D unclear. CDR1 is MGHRA, CDR2 YSYEKL, per germline. V gave up 1 base and J gave up 9 bases, with 16 bases separating them. The CDR3 has 15 amino acids. The CDR3 DNA follows: TGCGCCAGCAGCCAAGTTCTCCGGGCAGCCGGCATTCAGTACTTC. This gives the protein CASSQVLRAAGIQYF.

The rearrangement links TRBV28 to TRBJ1-3, with D uncertain. Deletions cut 5 bases from V and 8 bases from J, with 13 bases between. Germline V gives CDR1 MDHEN, CDR2 SYDVKM. The CDR3 totals 13 residues. In DNA form, the CDR3 reads TGTGCCAGCAGTCCCCCCCAGACGGACACCATATATTTT. It encodes CASSPPQTDTIYF.

The rearrangement uses TRBV6-1 and TRBJ1-1; TRBD1 matches at 7 bases. Per the germline V gene, CDR1 is MNHNS and CDR2 is SASEGT. The CDR3 is 14 residues long. Germline trimming cut 5 bases from V and 1 base from J; bases unmatched to any gene: 4. The CDR3 loop is CASSSRTGNTEAFF. The CDR3, as DNA: TGTGCCAGCAGTTCCCGGACAGGGAACACTGAAGCTTTCTTT.

V usage is TRBV27 and J usage is TRBJ1-2; TRBD1 is a possible D gene (6 bases). This CDR3 region has 15 residues. CDR1 and CDR2 from the germline V gene are MNHEY and SMNVEV (reference sequence). V was pared by 6 bases and J by 4 bases, with 18 bases between. The CDR3 nucleotides are TGTGCCAGCAGCTTAGGGTCTACAGGGATCTATGGCTACACCTTC. It translates to CASSLGSTGIYGYTF.

In its sample, this clone was seen a few times. The chain joins TRBV4-3 to TRBJ2-5; D gene unclear. V lost 4 bases to trimming and J lost 2 bases, with 14 bases between them. Germline V gives CDR1 LGHNA, CDR2 YSLEER. The CDR3 sequence is 15 residues long. The CDR3, as DNA: TGCGCCAGCAGCCTGGGTCCCGGCCCACAAGAGACCCAGTACTTC. Protein sequence: CASSLGPGPQETQYF.

CDR3 DNA sequence: TGCGCCAGCAGGTACGAGCAGTACTTC. Its translation is CASRYEQYF. The J gene is TRBJ2-7, the V gene TRBV10-1; unclear D gene. This CDR3 has 9 amino acids. Germline CDR1 is WNHNN and CDR2 is SYGVQD (reference sequence). Trimming pared 6 bases from V and 4 bases from J, leaving 1 base between.

The rearrangement joins TRBV4-1 to TRBJ2-2; the D is unclear. V lost 1 base and J lost 6, with 6 bases in between. The CDR3 sequence is 13 residues long. CDR1 is MGHRA, CDR2 YSYEKL, per germline. CDR3 in amino acids: CASSQGVPGELFF. CDR3 in DNA: TGCGCCAGCAGCCAAGGGGTTCCCGGGGAGCTGTTTTTT.

The chain is built from TRBV5-4 and TRBJ2-5; a weak D match, TRBD1 (6 bases). V gave up 4 bases and J gave up 0 bases, with 10 bases separating them. This CDR3 has 14 residues. CDR1 and CDR2 from the germline V gene are SGHNT and YYREEE (reference sequence). CDR3 amino acids: CASSLSGDQETQYF. The CDR3 coding sequence is TGTGCCAGCAGCCTATCAGGGGACCAAGAGACCCAGTACTTC.

The V gene is TRBV7-2, the J gene TRBJ1-2; 9 bases align to TRBD1. Germline V gives CDR1 SGHTA, CDR2 FQGNSA. The length of the CDR3 is 15 residues. V was clipped by 0 bases and J by 6 bases; unmatched bases: 5. CDR3 nucleotides: TGTGCCAGCAGCTTAGCCCGGACAGGGGCTCATGGCTACACCTTC. Its protein is CASSLARTGAHGYTF.

The J gene is TRBJ1-1, the V gene TRBV10-3; D is perhaps TRBD1 (5 bases). The CDR3 has 13 residues. CDR1 ENHRY and CDR2 SYGVKD come from the germline V gene. V lost 6 bases and J 0 bases, leaving 8 bases between the germline ends. This CDR3 reads CAIRLTVNTEAFF. The CDR3 coding sequence is TGTGCCATCAGATTGACAGTGAACACTGAAGCTTTCTTT.

This chain links TRBV4-1 with TRBJ2-5; D gene unclear. Germline V CDR1 and CDR2: MGHRA, YSYEKL. The CDR3 contains 14 residues. V was pared by 0 bases and J by 10 bases, with 15 bases between. CDR3 nucleotides: TGCGCCAGCAGCCAAGACCAGTGGGGATCACTCCAGTACTTC. This sequence encodes CASSQDQWGSLQYF.

J is TRBJ2-7 and V is TRBV5-1, with TRBD1 identical over 7 bases. This CDR3 has 13 amino acids. Germline V gene sequence: CDR1 SGHRS, CDR2 YFSETQ. V lost 5 bases and J lost 2; bases outside the gene matches: 4. For the CDR3, the DNA is TGCGCCAGCAGACGGGGACAGCCCTACGAGCAGTACTTC. Its protein is CASRRGQPYEQYF. The variable domain in full, completed from reference TRBV5-1 and TRBJ2-7, reads KAGVTQTPRYLIKTRGQQVTLSCSPISGHRSVSWYQQTPGQGLQFLFEYFSETQRNKGNFPGRFSGRQFSNSRSEMNVSTLELGDSALYLCASRRGQPYEQYFGPGTRLTVT.

This clone was observed a handful of times. The chain links TRBV14 to TRBJ1-2; maybe TRBD1 (5 bases). Germline values: CDR1 SGHDN, CDR2 FVKESK. The CDR3 sequence is 16 residues long. V lost 4 bases and J 5 bases, leaving 20 bases between the germline ends. The CDR3 region is CASSPSRLGLFYGYTF. DNA for the CDR3: TGTGCCAGCAGCCCTTCGCGCTTGGGGCTGTTTTATGGCTACACCTTC.

The rearrangement joins TRBV30 to TRBJ1-5, with TRBD1 as a possible D gene (6 bases). V was clipped by 0 bases and J by 6 bases, with 9 bases between them. CDR1 GTSNPN and CDR2 SVGIG come from the germline V gene (reference sequence). This CDR3 region has 13 residues. CDR3 amino acids: CAWSVQGTQPQHF. The CDR3 nucleotides read TGTGCCTGGAGTGTACAGGGAACTCAGCCCCAGCATTTT.

The chain has TRBV5-1 and TRBJ2-7; D is possibly TRBD1 (6 bases). CDR3 length equals 15 residues. Germline V gives CDR1 SGHRS, CDR2 YFSETQ. Between the trimmed V and J ends, which lost 0 bases and 3 bases, there was a span of 13 bases. CDR3 sequence reads: CASSLAVQGYYEQYF. CDR3 nucleotides: TGCGCCAGCAGCTTGGCCGTGCAGGGGTACTACGAGCAGTACTTC.

The chain employs TRBV28 and TRBJ1-2; TRBD1 might be the D (6 bases). The CDR3 is 12 residues long. Trimming stripped 6 bases from V and 9 bases from J, with 14 bases between. The germline V gene has CDR1 MDHEN and CDR2 SYDVKM. The CDR3 loop is CASRGTGLSYTF. The CDR3 bases are TGTGCCAGCAGGGGCACAGGGTTGAGCTACACCTTC.